Here is one T cell receptor (beta chain) with its context. Here immunoSEQ multiplex PCR was the method, and the copy in TCRdb shows in-frame clones only, minus some. The sample records fewer than 200,000 clones, roughly 80% being singletons. These data belong to a study of blood T cell repertoires in COVID-19. The CDR3 loop spans 10 amino acids. CDR1 and CDR2 (germline): GTSNPN, SVGIG (reference sequence). Trimming left V 2 bases short and J 7 bases short, with 3 bases between. This receptor was taken from a woman in her 40s with COVID-19, enrolled during active disease. J is TRBJ2-1 and V is TRBV30; no firm D call. Source material: peripheral blood. The CDR3 DNA reads TGTGCCTGGAGTTTAAATGAGCAGTTCTTC. Protein product: CAWSLNEQFF.